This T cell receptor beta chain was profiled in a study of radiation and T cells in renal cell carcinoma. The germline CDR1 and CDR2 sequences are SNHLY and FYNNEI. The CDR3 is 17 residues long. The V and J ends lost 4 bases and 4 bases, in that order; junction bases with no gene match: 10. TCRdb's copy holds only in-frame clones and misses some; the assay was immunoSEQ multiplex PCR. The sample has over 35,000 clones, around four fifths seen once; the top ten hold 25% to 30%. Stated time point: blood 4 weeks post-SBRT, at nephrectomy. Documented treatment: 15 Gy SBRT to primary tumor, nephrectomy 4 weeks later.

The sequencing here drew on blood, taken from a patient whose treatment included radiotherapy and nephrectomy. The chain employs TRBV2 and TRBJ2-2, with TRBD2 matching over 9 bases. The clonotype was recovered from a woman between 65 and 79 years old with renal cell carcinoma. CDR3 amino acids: CASSAFGGRASTGELFF. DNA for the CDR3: TGTGCCAGCAGTGCGTTCGGCGGGAGGGCTTCCACCGGGGAGCTGTTTTTT.